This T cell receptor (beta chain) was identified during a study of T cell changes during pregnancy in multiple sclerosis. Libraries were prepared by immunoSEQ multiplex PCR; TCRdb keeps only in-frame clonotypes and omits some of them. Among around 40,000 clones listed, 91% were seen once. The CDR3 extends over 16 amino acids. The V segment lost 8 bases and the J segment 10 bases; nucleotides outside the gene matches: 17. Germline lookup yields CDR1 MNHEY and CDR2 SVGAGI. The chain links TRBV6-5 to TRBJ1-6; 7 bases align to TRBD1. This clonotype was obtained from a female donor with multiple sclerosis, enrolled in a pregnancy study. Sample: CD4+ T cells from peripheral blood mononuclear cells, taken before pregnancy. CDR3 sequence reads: CASGSPQGIIRSPLHF. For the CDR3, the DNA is TGTGCCAGCGGTTCCCCACAGGGGATAATACGGTCACCCCTCCACTTT.